Reported below is one T cell receptor beta chain. Method: immunoSEQ multiplex PCR; TCRdb's copy keeps in-frame clones and lacks some. The data contain under 200,000 clones, around 85% of them singletons. The data belong to a study of blood T cell repertoires in COVID-19. For the study at large: The samples span acute and convalescent COVID-19 from the United States, Italy and Spain. Sources were T cells, B-cell-depleted T cells, or PBMCs; the material itself was cDNA or gDNA.

The CDR3 is made up of 15 amino acids. Trimming cost V 4 bases and J 1 base; bases outside gene matches: 3. Per the germline V gene, CDR1 is MNHNY and CDR2 is SVGAGI (reference sequence). V gene TRBV6-6 combines with J gene TRBJ2-1, with 8 bases aligning to TRBD1. The TCR originated in a man aged 55 to 70 with COVID-19, enrolled during active disease. Sequencing was carried out using peripheral blood. The DNA for the CDR3 is TGTGCCAGCAGTTCAGGGGGCGGGTCCTACAATGAGCAGTTCTTC. Encoded protein: CASSSGGGSYNEQFF.